Presented here are 22 T cell receptor beta chains from one specimen sequenced in a study of radiation and T cells in renal cell carcinoma. This sample's time point: blood 2 weeks post-SBRT. Sample treatment: 15 Gy SBRT to primary tumor, nephrectomy 4 weeks later. Using immunoSEQ multiplex PCR, the repertoire was profiled, and TCRdb retains in-frame clones only, with some absent. The sample includes about 49,000 clones, about 80% seen only once; the top ten take about 30%. Here the sequenced sample was blood, taken from a patient whose treatment included radiotherapy and nephrectomy. These receptors were taken from a woman aged 65 to 85 with renal cell carcinoma.

J is TRBJ1-5 and V is TRBV7-2; 7 bases match TRBD1. In germline, CDR1 is SGHTA, CDR2 FQGNSA. There are 14 residues in the CDR3. V was pared by 5 bases and J by 5 bases, with 6 bases of the junction left unmatched. Written as DNA, the CDR3 is TGTGCCAGCAGCCCAGGACAGGTGGATCAGCCCCAGCATTTT. This translates into CASSPGQVDQPQHF.

The CDR3 loop reads CASSPQGGGYGYTF. CDR3 nucleotide sequence: TGTGCCAGCAGCCCACAGGGGGGTGGGTATGGCTACACCTTC. The chain recombines TRBV27 with TRBJ1-2; 8 nucleotides agree with TRBD1. After removal of 6 bases from V and 5 bases from J, the junction contained 8 bases not matched to a gene. This CDR3 is 14 amino acids long. Germline loops: CDR1 MNHEY, CDR2 SMNVEV (reference sequence).

The chain is built from TRBV5-4 and TRBJ2-5, with D unresolved. With 2 bases removed from V and 5 bases from J, the gap between germline ends came to 19 bases. Per germline, CDR1 SGHNT and CDR2 YYREEE (reference sequence). The CDR3 has 16 residues. The CDR3 DNA is TGTGCCAGCAGCTTCAGGCAGTACTTAGGCATGGAGACCCAGTACTTC. Amino acids: CASSFRQYLGMETQYF.

The J gene is TRBJ2-5, the V gene TRBV6-6; possibly TRBD2 for D (6 bases). Deletions cut 6 bases from V and 9 bases from J, with 17 bases between. From germline, CDR1 is MNHNY and CDR2 SVGAGI (reference sequence). The CDR3 loop spans 13 amino acids. The CDR3 spells CASSPGGPPSQYF. The DNA of the CDR3 is TGTGCCAGCAGCCCCGGAGGGCCGCCTTCCCAGTACTTC.

The J gene is TRBJ2-7, the V gene TRBV7-2; TRBD1 matches 7 bases. Trimming took 6 bases from V and 2 from J; bases not matched to a gene: 10. This CDR3 comprises 15 residues. Per the germline V gene, CDR1 is SGHTA and CDR2 is FQGNSA. The CDR3 DNA is TGTGCCAGCAGTCATCCGGGACAGACCACCTACGAGCAGTACTTC. Translation gives CASSHPGQTTYEQYF.

The rearrangement uses TRBV19 and TRBJ1-1, with D perhaps TRBD1 (5 bases). The V gene lost 7 bases and the J gene lost 1 base, with 13 bases spanning the gap. The CDR3 runs 14 residues. Germline V gene lookup returns CDR1 LNHDA and CDR2 SQIVND (reference sequence). The CDR3 DNA is TGTGCCAGTAACCCTCTGGGGCGGAACACTGAAGCTTTCTTT. The encoded protein is CASNPLGRNTEAFF. Full variable domain (missing parts from reference TRBV19 and TRBJ1-1): DGGITQSPKYLFRKEGQNVTLSCEQNLNHDAMYWYRQDPGQGLRLIYYSQIVNDFQKGDIAEGYSVSREKKESFPLTVTSAQKNPTAFYLCASNPLGRNTEAFFGQGTRLTVV.

This clone is a singleton in its sample. V and J are TRBV7-9 and TRBJ2-7; TRBD2 aligns across 12 bases. Germline CDR1 and CDR2: SEHNR and FQNEAQ (reference sequence). The CDR3 extends over 17 amino acids. Trimming took 4 bases from V and 5 from J; bases not matched to a gene: 12. This chain's CDR3 is CASSSGTSGSLGNEQYF. The CDR3 nucleotides are TGTGCCAGCAGCTCAGGGACTAGCGGGTCCCTGGGGAACGAGCAGTACTTC.

The chain links TRBV7-9 to TRBJ2-7; TRBD2 matches at 8 bases. The CDR3 is made up of 15 amino acids. CDR1 and CDR2 (germline): SEHNR, FQNEAQ (reference sequence). Trimming cost V 1 base and J 3 bases; bases outside gene matches: 5. CDR3 region: CASSLVPTSGYEQYF. The CDR3 nucleotides are TGTGCCAGCAGCTTAGTGCCCACTAGCGGCTACGAGCAGTACTTC. The whole variable domain, filled in from reference TRBV7-9 and TRBJ2-7, reads DTGVSQNPRHKITKRGQNVTFRCDPISEHNRLYWYRQTLGQGPEFLTYFQNEAQLEKSRLLSDRFSAERPKGSFSTLEIQRTEQGDSAMYLCASSLVPTSGYEQYFGPGTRLTVT.

For the CDR3, the DNA is TGCGCCAGCAGCTATTCGACAGGGGTGAACACTGAAGCTTTCTTT. Translating gives CASSYSTGVNTEAFF. The V gene is TRBV5-1, the J gene TRBJ1-1; 8 bases line up with TRBD1. The CDR3 totals 15 residues. The J segment lost 0 bases and the V segment lost 3 bases, leaving 4 bases of the junction unmatched. Germline values: CDR1 SGHRS, CDR2 YFSETQ. The full variable domain, its missing parts supplied by reference TRBV5-1 and TRBJ1-1, is KAGVTQTPRYLIKTRGQQVTLSCSPISGHRSVSWYQQTPGQGLQFLFEYFSETQRNKGNFPGRFSGRQFSNSRSEMNVSTLELGDSALYLCASSYSTGVNTEAFFGQGTRLTVV.

The genes are TRBV13 and TRBJ1-6; no clear D. Germline CDR1 is PRHDT and CDR2 is FYEKMQ (reference sequence). V dropped 1 base and J dropped 5 bases, with 12 bases sitting between them. This CDR3 contains 16 residues. The DNA of the CDR3 is TGTGCCAGCAGCTTAGCCGGGTACCGCGATAATTCACCCCTCCACTTT. Its translation is CASSLAGYRDNSPLHF.

The V gene is TRBV9, the J gene TRBJ1-3; D is uncertain. Trimming pared 3 bases from V and 7 bases from J, leaving 23 bases between. Per the germline V gene, CDR1 is SGDLS and CDR2 is YYNGEE. This CDR3 region has 17 residues. In DNA, the CDR3 is TGTGCCAGCAGCGATCATGGCAATTTTCTTCTCAGCAACACCATATATTTT. Its protein is CASSDHGNFLLSNTIYF.

The chain combines TRBV6-1 with TRBJ1-4; D call uncertain. The V gene lost 5 bases and the J gene lost 4 bases, with 2 bases spanning the gap. Germline values: CDR1 MNHNS, CDR2 SASEGT. The CDR3 has 11 amino acids. The CDR3 loop is CASSHNEKLFF. In nucleotides, the CDR3 is TGTGCCAGCAGTCATAATGAAAAACTGTTTTTT.

The rearrangement uses TRBV21-1 and TRBJ1-2; the DNA was not compared with TRBD1, the D call given in the table. TRBV21-1 is assigned pseudogene status. This CDR3 contains 17 residues. The CDR3 loop is CASSKKGRRQGPLGYTF. CDR3 bases: TGTGCCAGCAGCAAAAAGGGAAGGAGGCAGGGGCCCCTCGGCTACACCTTC.

CDR3 protein: CASSRDSNQPQHF. Written as DNA, the CDR3 is TGCGCCAGCAGCCGGGACTCTAATCAGCCCCAGCATTTT. The gene calls are TRBV5-1 and TRBJ1-5, with D tentatively TRBD1 (5 bases). Trimming removed 4 bases at V and 4 bases at J, with 9 bases between. From germline, CDR1 is SGHRS and CDR2 YFSETQ. The length of the CDR3 is 13 residues.

The J gene is TRBJ2-2, the V gene TRBV30; maybe TRBD1 (6 bases). Deletions cut 1 base from V and 2 bases from J, with 11 bases between. The germline V gene has CDR1 GTSNPN and CDR2 SVGIG (reference sequence). The CDR3 totals 15 residues. CDR3 DNA sequence: TGTGCCTGGAGTGGAGGGGGAGCCAACACCGGGGAGCTGTTTTTT. As protein: CAWSGGGANTGELFF.

The chain carries TRBV30 and TRBJ2-2, with D perhaps assigned TRBD1 or TRBD2 (6 bases each). V shed 4 bases and J shed 7 bases, with 19 bases lying between them. The germline V gene has CDR1 GTSNPN and CDR2 SVGIG (reference sequence). This CDR3 has 15 amino acids. Here the CDR3 reads CAWNRAGTRSGELFF. Here the CDR3 DNA reads TGTGCCTGGAACAGGGCGGGAACTCGGAGCGGGGAGCTGTTTTTT.

The rearrangement links TRBV2 to TRBJ2-7, with D perhaps TRBD1 or TRBD2 (6 bases each). Germline V gene data show CDR1 as SNHLY and CDR2 as FYNNEI. V was trimmed by 6 bases and J by 4 bases, leaving 19 bases between them. The CDR3 loop spans 15 amino acids. This CDR3 is CASSPRASGAYEQYF. CDR3 nucleotides: TGTGCCAGCAGCCCCCGGGCCTCGGGGGCATACGAGCAGTACTTC.

In its sample, this clone was seen a few times. The chain has TRBV7-6 and TRBJ2-7, with TRBD2 matching 7 bases. Trimming at V came to 3 bases and at J to 2 bases, leaving 1 base not matched to a gene. The CDR3 consists of 13 residues. The germline gives CDR1 SGHVS, CDR2 FNYEAQ. CDR3 DNA: TGTGCCAGCAGCTTGGGGACTACCTACGAGCAGTACTTC. Translated, it gives CASSLGTTYEQYF.

This chain joins TRBV13 and TRBJ2-7; TRBD1 might be the D (5 bases). V gave up 0 bases and J gave up 3 bases, with 6 bases separating them. The germline V gene has CDR1 PRHDT and CDR2 FYEKMQ (reference sequence). There are 13 residues in the CDR3. The CDR3 reads CASSLGGHYEQYF. The CDR3 bases are TGTGCCAGCAGCTTAGGAGGACACTACGAGCAGTACTTC.

The rearrangement links TRBV7-8 to TRBJ1-2, with TRBD1 identical over 9 bases. Germline V lookup: CDR1 SGHVS, CDR2 FQNEAQ. CDR3 length equals 16 residues. Losses at the gene ends were 6 bases for V and 0 bases for J; bases not matched to a gene: 8. The chain's CDR3 is CASRDPGQGPNYGYTF. The CDR3 DNA is TGTGCCAGCAGGGACCCGGGACAGGGTCCTAACTATGGCTACACCTTC.

The V call is TRBV25-1, the J call TRBJ1-4; D uncertain. CDR3 length equals 15 residues. Per the germline V gene, CDR1 is MGHDK and CDR2 is SYGVNS. The V end lost 4 bases, the J end lost 0 bases, and 9 bases lay between the germline ends. This CDR3 is CASSGSVTTNEKLFF. For the CDR3, the DNA is TGTGCCAGCAGTGGATCGGTCACAACTAATGAAAAACTGTTTTTT.

The chain links TRBV11-2 to TRBJ2-5; TRBD2 is a possible D gene (6 bases). The CDR3 spans 16 residues. V was clipped by 1 base and J by 2 bases, with 14 bases between them. Germline CDR1 is SGHAT and CDR2 is FQNNGV. The CDR3 DNA follows: TGTGCCAGCAGCTTAGCGGCGGGACGGATACAAGAGACCCAGTACTTC. Its translation is CASSLAAGRIQETQYF.